These 28 T cell receptor beta chains came from one sample sequenced in a study of response to subunit inactivated influenza vaccine. A single record per CDR3 protein comes from TCRdb applying MiXCR to the RT-PCR reads. The sample gives just under 550,000 distinct CDR3 sequences, under 30% of which show up once; under 3.5% is in the top ten. These data were also reused for a study on T cells expressing NK-cell markers. That report adds: The authors generated TCR beta cDNA through 5'RACE template switching with UMIs.

This material consisted of CD4+ T cells sorted from PBMCs, taken 12 days after vaccination. These receptors originate from a man aged 50-60 years who received an inactivated influenza vaccine.

This clonotype was picked up a small number of times. The chain links TRBV20-1 to TRBJ1-2, with a possible D match to TRBD1 (5 bases). Germline CDR1 and CDR2: DFQATT and SNEGSKA (reference sequence). V gave up 0 bases and J gave up 5 bases, with 7 bases separating them. The CDR3 sequence is 12 residues long. The CDR3 loop reads CSARDREYGYTF. CDR3 nucleotide sequence: TGCAGTGCTAGAGACAGGGAATATGGCTACACCTTC.

This clonotype came up a few times. The chain employs TRBV6-5 and TRBJ1-2, with D perhaps TRBD1 (5 bases). Germline V gives CDR1 MNHEY, CDR2 SVGAGI. The CDR3 totals 15 residues. V lost 0 bases, J lost 3 bases, and 11 bases lay in between. The CDR3 is CASSYSRELYYGYTF. CDR3 nucleotide sequence: TGTGCCAGCAGTTACTCCAGGGAACTCTACTATGGCTACACCTTC.

The V and J genes are TRBV10-3 and TRBJ2-3; 10 nucleotides align to TRBD2. V gave up 4 bases and J gave up 6 bases; unmatched junction bases: 4. CDR1 and CDR2 (germline): ENHRY, SYGVKD. This CDR3 has 14 residues. The CDR3 protein is CAISAAGGLDTQYF. CDR3 nucleotides: TGTGCCATCAGTGCAGCGGGAGGGCTTGATACGCAGTATTTT.

The chain employs TRBV4-1 and TRBJ2-7; D gene unclear. This CDR3 contains 13 residues. V was shortened by 1 base and J by 6 bases, with 10 bases between the two germline ends. Germline lookup yields CDR1 MGHRA and CDR2 YSYEKL. For the CDR3, the DNA is TGCGCCAGCAGCCAAGCCGTCTCCGTCGAGCAGTACTTC. It is translated as CASSQAVSVEQYF.

In this sample, this clonotype turned up a few times. V gene TRBV9 combines with J gene TRBJ1-1; no reliable D call. Per the germline V gene, CDR1 is SGDLS and CDR2 is YYNGEE. The V end was cut by 4 bases, the J end by 3 bases, with 10 bases between. The CDR3 has 13 amino acids. This chain's CDR3 is CASSSRPHTEAFF. The CDR3 region has the DNA TGTGCCAGCAGCTCTCGGCCGCACACTGAAGCTTTCTTT.

This sequence joins TRBV5-1 and TRBJ2-1; a weak D match, TRBD2 (6 bases). Germline-derived CDR1 and CDR2 are SGHRS and YFSETQ. There are 16 residues in the CDR3. Trimming cost V 4 bases and J 6 bases, with 20 bases left between them. The CDR3 here is CASSPNWDLEINEQFF. The CDR3 bases are TGCGCCAGCAGCCCGAACTGGGACTTAGAGATCAATGAGCAGTTCTTC.

This clonotype was counted many times. The chain has TRBV29-1 and TRBJ2-7, with 7 bases lining up with TRBD1. Trimming at V came to 3 bases and at J to 3 bases, leaving 2 bases not matched to a gene. Germline loops: CDR1 SQVTM, CDR2 ANQGSEA. The CDR3 sequence is 12 residues long. The CDR3 region has the DNA TGCAGCGTTGAGGGACAGAGCTACGAGCAGTACTTC. Protein: CSVEGQSYEQYF.

This clonotype was found many times. This rearrangement joins TRBV5-5 to TRBJ2-5; D not certain. Germline V CDR1 and CDR2: SGHKS, YYEKEE (reference sequence). CDR3 size: 13 residues. Trimming stripped 1 base from V and 5 bases from J, with 9 bases between. The CDR3 DNA reads TGTGCCAGCAGCTTGTTGGGCGTGGAGACCCAGTACTTC. This translates into CASSLLGVETQYF.

V usage is TRBV11-2 and J usage is TRBJ1-4; D perhaps matches TRBD1 (6 bases). CDR3 length: 14 residues. Germline-derived CDR1 and CDR2 are SGHAT and FQNNGV. Trimming took 8 bases from V and 4 from J, leaving 14 bases between them. The CDR3 sequence: CASGIGQLNEKLFF. CDR3 DNA: TGTGCCAGCGGAATAGGACAGCTTAATGAAAAACTGTTTTTT.

This clonotype was detected many times. At one end the junction does not follow the germline gene, possibly because of a read error. In DNA form, the CDR3 reads TGTGCCAGCGGTGAAATCATGAACACTGAAGCTTTCTTT. Its translation is CASGEIMNTEAFF. The chain is built from TRBV2 and TRBJ1-1; D call uncertain. Germline V gene lookup returns CDR1 SNHLY and CDR2 FYNNEI. The CDR3 is 13 residues long. The full variable domain, rest sourced from reference TRBV2 and TRBJ1-1, is EPEVTQTPSHQVTQMGQEVILRCVPISNHLYFYWYRQILGQKVEFLVSFYNNEISEKSEIFDDQFSVERPDGSNFTLKIRSTKLEDSAMYFCASGEIMNTEAFFGQGTRLTVV.

The rearrangement links TRBV7-3 to TRBJ2-1, with D uncertain. Germline loops: CDR1 SGHTA, CDR2 FQGTGA. CDR3 length: 15 residues. The V end lost 3 bases, the J end lost 4 bases, and 13 bases lay between the germline ends. The CDR3 sequence: CASSLGTTNYNEQFF. In DNA, the CDR3 is TGTGCCAGCAGCTTGGGAACAACTAATTACAATGAGCAGTTCTTC. Full variable domain (rest looked up from reference TRBV7-3 and TRBJ2-1): GAGVSQTPSNKVTEKGKYVELRCDPISGHTALYWYRQSLGQGPEFLIYFQGTGAADDSGLPNDRFFAVRPEGSVSTLKIQRTERGDSAVYLCASSLGTTNYNEQFFGPGTRLTVL.

The table lists this clonotype with many counts. The V gene is TRBV29-1, the J gene TRBJ2-1; 7 bases line up with TRBD2. The CDR3 runs 15 residues. Germline CDR1 SQVTM, CDR2 ANQGSEA. V shed 1 base and J 5 bases; nucleotides not matched to a gene: 8. CDR3 residues: CSVEGVWLADNEQFF. The CDR3 coding sequence is TGCAGCGTTGAAGGGGTTTGGCTAGCGGACAATGAGCAGTTCTTC.

V usage is TRBV20-1 and J usage is TRBJ2-5, with D maybe TRBD2 (6 bases). V was pared by 4 bases and J by 5 bases, with 17 bases between. Germline CDR1 is DFQATT and CDR2 is SNEGSKA (reference sequence). This CDR3 comprises 14 residues. The CDR3 is CSANDAGLIETQYF. The CDR3 nucleotides are TGCAGTGCTAACGATGCGGGGCTAATTGAGACCCAGTACTTC.

The chain has TRBV20-1 and TRBJ2-5; 8 bases agree with TRBD2. CDR1 and CDR2 (germline): DFQATT, SNEGSKA (reference sequence). V dropped 0 bases and J dropped 5; count of bases not matched to a gene: 8. The CDR3 is 15 residues long. This chain's CDR3 is CSARDGAGAGETQYF. The CDR3 bases are TGCAGTGCTAGAGATGGAGCGGGGGCTGGGGAGACCCAGTACTTC.

The gene calls are TRBV11-2 and TRBJ2-1, with D maybe TRBD1 (5 bases). The CDR3 has 13 amino acids. The V gene's germline CDR1 is SGHAT and CDR2 FQNNGV. Trimming took off 3 bases at V and 9 bases at J, with 12 bases between the two ends. CDR3 nucleotide sequence: TGTGCCAGCAGCTTGAACCAGGGCCTTGAGCAGTTCTTC. Translating it yields CASSLNQGLEQFF.

The CDR3 nucleotides read TGTGCCAGCAGCCGCCTAGCGGCCCCGGGGGCCAATGAGCAGTTCTTC. Its translation is CASSRLAAPGANEQFF. The rearrangement joins TRBV7-8 to TRBJ2-1; a weak D match, TRBD2 (7 bases). This CDR3 has 16 amino acids. V was shortened by 5 bases and J by 6 bases, with 20 bases between the two germline ends. Looked up from germline, CDR1 is SGHVS and CDR2 is FQNEAQ.

This clonotype has only a few counts. The V call is TRBV7-9, the J call TRBJ2-3, with 9 bases lining up with TRBD1. CDR1 and CDR2 from the germline V gene are SEHNR and FQNEAQ (reference sequence). Losses at the gene ends were 1 base for V and 4 bases for J; bases not matched to a gene: 3. The CDR3 runs to 15 residues. CDR3 sequence: CASSLGQGVPDTQYF. Written as DNA, the CDR3 is TGTGCCAGCAGCTTAGGACAGGGGGTCCCAGATACGCAGTATTTT.

This clonotype was observed at least ten times. The chain employs TRBV15 and TRBJ2-2; a weak D match, TRBD2 (5 bases). The CDR3 has 15 amino acids. From germline, CDR1 is LNHNV and CDR2 YYDKDF (reference sequence). Trimming removed 0 bases from V and 6 bases from J, with 11 bases in between. CDR3 in DNA: TGTGCCACCAGCAGAGAGAGAGGGTTCCCCGGGGAGCTGTTTTTT. Residues: CATSRERGFPGELFF.

This clonotype was counted between two and nine times. J is TRBJ2-2 and V is TRBV7-9; unclear D gene. V was shortened by 4 bases and J by 3 bases, with 9 bases between the two germline ends. The CDR3 has 14 residues. Per the germline V gene, CDR1 is SEHNR and CDR2 is FQNEAQ (reference sequence). The CDR3 DNA sequence: TGTGCCAGCAGCTCCCAAAAGTACACCGGGGAGCTGTTTTTT. Protein: CASSSQKYTGELFF.

V usage is TRBV7-8 and J usage is TRBJ2-3; 15 bases are shared with TRBD2. Trimming took 2 bases from V and 4 from J; bases not matched to a gene: 10. The germline V gene has CDR1 SGHVS and CDR2 FQNEAQ. The CDR3 has 19 residues. CDR3 sequence: CASSLRTSGRAFDPDTQYF. In nucleotides, the CDR3 is TGTGCCAGCAGCTTAAGGACTAGCGGGAGGGCCTTCGACCCAGATACGCAGTATTTT.

The table lists this clonotype with a few counts. The chain recombines TRBV28 with TRBJ1-3; D uncertain. Germline values: CDR1 MDHEN, CDR2 SYDVKM. CDR3 size: 14 residues. The ends were cut back, 5 bases at V and 8 bases at J, with 16 bases in the middle. This CDR3 is CASSTGPHGDTIYF. The CDR3 bases are TGTGCCAGCAGTACCGGACCCCACGGGGACACCATATATTTT.

This clonotype was seen repeatedly, ten times or more. This chain uses TRBV10-1 with TRBJ1-1; unclear D gene. This CDR3 is 12 amino acids long. CDR1 and CDR2 (germline): WNHNN, SYGVQD (reference sequence). V was shortened by 2 bases and J by 11 bases, with 12 bases between the two germline ends. The CDR3 bases are TGCGCCAGCAGTGAGCCCAGAGGGTTGGCTTTCTTT. Amino acids: CASSEPRGLAFF.

This clonotype was counted ten times or more. The V call is TRBV5-1, the J call TRBJ2-2, with TRBD1 identical over 9 bases. The ends lost 4 bases at V and 4 bases at J; junction bases unmatched: 5. The CDR3 is made up of 15 amino acids. Germline V gene sequence: CDR1 SGHRS, CDR2 YFSETQ. CDR3 bases: TGCGCCAGCAGCCTACAGGGGGCAATCACCGGGGAGCTGTTTTTT. This codes for CASSLQGAITGELFF.

J is TRBJ2-3 and V is TRBV19; D not resolved. The CDR3 spans 13 residues. Germline CDR1 is LNHDA and CDR2 is SQIVND (reference sequence). V dropped 4 bases and J dropped 2 bases, with 7 bases sitting between them. The CDR3 spells CASSTRYTDTQYF. The CDR3 DNA is TGTGCCAGTAGTACGAGGTACACAGATACGCAGTATTTT. Drawing the rest from reference TRBV19 and TRBJ2-3, the complete variable domain is DGGITQSPKYLFRKEGQNVTLSCEQNLNHDAMYWYRQDPGQGLRLIYYSQIVNDFQKGDIAEGYSVSREKKESFPLTVTSAQKNPTAFYLCASSTRYTDTQYFGPGTRLTVL.

The V gene is TRBV10-3, the J gene TRBJ2-5; 8 bases map to TRBD1. CDR3 size: 12 residues. V was pared by 10 bases and J by 4 bases, with 5 bases of the junction left unmatched. Germline V gene data show CDR1 as ENHRY and CDR2 as SYGVKD. Written as DNA, the CDR3 is TGTGCCACCAAAGGACAGGGAGAGACCCAGTACTTC. Encoded protein: CATKGQGETQYF.

This clonotype turned up a few times. The V and J genes are TRBV12-3 or TRBV12-4 and TRBJ2-1; no definite D call. Trimming left V 5 bases short and J 4 bases short, with 9 bases between. The CDR3 has 13 residues. The DNA of the CDR3 is TGTGCCAGCAGTGCCCGGGTATACAATGAGCAGTTCTTC. Translation gives CASSARVYNEQFF.

This clonotype was detected a few times. This chain connects TRBV10-3 to TRBJ1-6; perhaps TRBD1 as D (6 bases). CDR3 length: 16 residues. Per germline, CDR1 ENHRY and CDR2 SYGVKD. The germline V and J ends were trimmed by 7 bases and 3 bases, with 16 bases remaining between them. The DNA for the CDR3 is TGTGCCATCAACAGCACAGGGAACGGCTATAATTCACCCCTCCACTTT. As protein: CAINSTGNGYNSPLHF.

The rearrangement joins TRBV5-6 to TRBJ2-5; TRBD2 agrees at 10 bases. Germline CDR1 reads SGHDT; CDR2 reads YYEEEE. With V trimmed by 4 bases and J by 9 bases, 12 bases remained unmatched. The CDR3 runs to 15 residues. The CDR3, as DNA: TGTGCCAGCAGCCGGGACTTAGCGGGGGGCCCATCCCAGTACTTC. This sequence encodes CASSRDLAGGPSQYF.